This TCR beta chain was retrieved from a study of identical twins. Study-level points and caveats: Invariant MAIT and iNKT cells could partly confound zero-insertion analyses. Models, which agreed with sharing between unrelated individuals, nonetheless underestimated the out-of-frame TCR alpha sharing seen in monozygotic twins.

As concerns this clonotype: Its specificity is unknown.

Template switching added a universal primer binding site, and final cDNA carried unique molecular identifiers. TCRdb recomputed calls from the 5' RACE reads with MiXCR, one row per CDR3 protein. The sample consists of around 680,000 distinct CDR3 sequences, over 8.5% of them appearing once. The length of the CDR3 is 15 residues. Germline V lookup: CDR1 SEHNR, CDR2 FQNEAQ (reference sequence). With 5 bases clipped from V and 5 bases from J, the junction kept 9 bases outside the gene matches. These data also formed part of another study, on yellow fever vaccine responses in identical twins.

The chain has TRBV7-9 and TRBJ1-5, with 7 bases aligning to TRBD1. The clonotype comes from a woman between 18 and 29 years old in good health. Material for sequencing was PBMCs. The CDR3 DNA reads TGTGCCAGCAGCAAAGGGGGGACAGTCGATCAGCCCCAGCATTTT. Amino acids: CASSKGGTVDQPQHF.